Sequencing of this TCR beta chain was carried out in a study of technical replicates of blood from a handful of donors. Using immunoSEQ multiplex PCR, the repertoire was profiled, and TCRdb retains in-frame clones only, with some absent. The data contain 67,000 or so clones, around nine tenths of them singletons. After removal of 3 bases from V and 2 bases from J, the junction contained 8 bases not matched to a gene. The CDR3 spans 15 residues. Looked up from germline, CDR1 is SGDLS and CDR2 is YYNGEE. The specimen sequenced was T cells isolated from PBMCs. This sequence was found in a human donor in good health. The V gene is TRBV9, the J gene TRBJ2-7; 7 bases are shared with TRBD1. The CDR3 is CASSGEETGTYEQYF. The CDR3 DNA follows: TGTGCCAGCAGCGGAGAGGAGACAGGGACCTACGAGCAGTACTTC.